The clone carrying this T cell receptor beta chain appeared once. The V end was cut by 2 bases, the J end by 5 bases, with 11 bases between. This CDR3 has 14 residues. The V gene's germline CDR1 is SGHTA and CDR2 FQGNSA. Sequencing used immunoSEQ multiplex PCR; TCRdb keeps in-frame clones, though not all of them. Of around 69,000 clones in the sample, 85% to 90% were seen once. The entry originates in a study of OX40 agonist ivuxolimab in advanced cancers. The origin of this receptor is an adult with an advanced solid tumor such as melanoma, head and neck, liver or kidney cancer. The gene calls are TRBV7-2 and TRBJ2-3, with D perhaps matching TRBD1 or TRBD2 (5 bases each). Material: CD4+ or CD8+ T cells sorted from blood, obtained in a trial of the OX40 agonist ivuxolimab. The CDR3 region has the DNA TGTGCCAGCAGCTTACGCAGGGAGAGAGATACGCAGTATTTT. Amino acid sequence: CASSLRRERDTQYF.